These 27 T cell receptor beta chains were all obtained from the same sample, sequenced in a study of regulatory T cells in long-lasting Graves disease. Documented time point: persistent/refractory GD, antithyroid drugs over 5 years with positive TRAb. Following extraction of RNA from PBMCs, that RNA was used to make the TCR library. Arm-PCR of CDR3 regions with iRepertoire HTBI primers generated TCR beta libraries. Each CDR3 protein is one row after TCRdb ran MiXCR on the multiplex PCR reads. Of 300,000 to 350,000 distinct CDR3 sequences in the sample, 15% to 20% were seen once. Source: peripheral blood mononuclear cells (PBMCs), taken when the disease was refractory, from a patient treated with antithyroid drugs. The receptors originated from a female donor with Graves disease.

This clonotype occurred a few times. V gene TRBV7-9 combines with J gene TRBJ1-3, with 7 nucleotides matching TRBD1. The germline CDR1 and CDR2 sequences are SEHNR and FQNEAQ (reference sequence). V lost 3 bases and J lost 1; bases outside the gene matches: 6. This CDR3 is built from 16 residues. The CDR3: CASSFDRAFSGNTIYF. The CDR3 DNA follows: TGTGCCAGCAGCTTTGACAGGGCCTTTTCTGGAAACACCATATATTTT.

At least ten counts were recorded for this clonotype. V is TRBV2 and J is TRBJ1-2, with 7 bases lining up with TRBD1. CDR3 length: 14 amino acids. Per germline, CDR1 SNHLY and CDR2 FYNNEI. V gave up 11 bases and J gave up 8 bases; unmatched junction bases: 17. CDR3 protein: CAVQGRGIWQGYTF. In DNA form, the CDR3 reads TGTGCCGTTCAGGGCAGGGGGATTTGGCAGGGCTACACCTTC.

This sequence joins TRBV29-1 and TRBJ2-6; possibly TRBD2 for D (5 bases). CDR1 SQVTM and CDR2 ANQGSEA come from the germline V gene. CDR3 length equals 16 residues. With 7 bases removed from V and 0 bases from J, the gap between germline ends came to 16 bases. CDR3 residues: CSAEGRGISGANVLTF. DNA of the CDR3: TGCAGCGCAGAAGGACGGGGAATCTCTGGGGCCAACGTCCTGACTTTC.

The chain has TRBV7-8 and TRBJ2-7; no firm D call. Germline V gene lookup returns CDR1 SGHVS and CDR2 FQNEAQ. This CDR3 has 14 residues. The ends were cut back, 2 bases at V and 1 base at J, with 9 bases in the middle. CDR3 amino acids: CASSLQDQSYEQYF. The CDR3 nucleotides are TGTGCCAGCAGCTTACAGGACCAATCCTACGAGCAGTACTTC.

The chain couples TRBV29-1 to TRBJ2-3, with D possibly being TRBD1 or TRBD2 (6 bases each). CDR3 length equals 14 residues. The germline V gene has CDR1 SQVTM and CDR2 ANQGSEA. V shed 1 base and J shed 5 bases, with 13 bases lying between them. The CDR3 region is CSVEGGRGGDTQYF. The CDR3 bases are TGCAGCGTTGAAGGGGGCAGGGGAGGAGATACGCAGTATTTT.

This clonotype was detected a few times. The rearrangement links TRBV3-1 to TRBJ2-2; 7 bases map to TRBD2. From germline, CDR1 is LGHDT and CDR2 YNNKEL (reference sequence). This CDR3 is built from 16 residues. V trimming: 2 bases; J trimming: 1 base; junction bases outside the gene matches: 4. The CDR3 is CASSQMVAGNTGELFF. In nucleotides, the CDR3 is TGTGCCAGCAGCCAAATGGTAGCGGGGAACACCGGGGAGCTGTTTTTT.

The V gene is TRBV10-1, the J gene TRBJ2-2; tentatively, D is TRBD2 (6 bases). With 5 bases removed from V and 2 bases from J, the gap between germline ends came to 12 bases. CDR1 is WNHNN and CDR2 is SYGVQD in the germline V gene (reference sequence). This CDR3 is built from 15 residues. CDR3: CASSTSRGNTGELFF. CDR3 DNA: TGCGCCAGCAGTACCTCGCGGGGCAACACCGGGGAGCTGTTTTTT.

This clonotype was picked up many times. The V and J genes are TRBV28 and TRBJ2-5; D gene unclear. Germline CDR1 reads MDHEN; CDR2 reads SYDVKM. V dropped 3 bases and J dropped 4 bases, with 12 bases sitting between them. The CDR3 sequence is 14 residues long. CDR3 sequence (DNA): TGTGCCAGCAGTTTTGGCGGTTCCTTAGAGACCCAGTACTTC. The encoded protein is CASSFGGSLETQYF.

The rearrangement uses TRBV6-5 and TRBJ1-6, with 8 nucleotides matching TRBD1. The CDR3 length is 14 residues. The germline CDR1 and CDR2 sequences are MNHEY and SVGAGI. Trimming at V came to 2 bases and at J to 10 bases, leaving 4 bases not matched to a gene. CDR3 sequence: CASSYRQGRSPLHF. CDR3 DNA: TGTGCCAGCAGTTACCGACAGGGGCGATCACCCCTCCACTTT.

This clonotype was observed many times. The chain uses TRBV5-4 and TRBJ2-2, with D unresolved. Trimming took 0 bases from V and 1 from J, leaving 7 bases between them. CDR1 is SGHNT and CDR2 is YYREEE in the germline V gene (reference sequence). CDR3 length equals 15 residues. In DNA, the CDR3 is TGTGCCAGCAGCTTGGTGGCCGTGAACACCGGGGAGCTGTTTTTT. Protein product: CASSLVAVNTGELFF.

In its sample, this clonotype was seen many times. The chain joins TRBV7-9 to TRBJ2-5; a weak D match, TRBD1 (5 bases). This CDR3 has 15 amino acids. Trimming shortened V by 5 bases and J by 4 bases, and 17 bases separated the two germline ends. Germline CDR1 reads SEHNR; CDR2 reads FQNEAQ (reference sequence). CDR3 bases: TGTGCCAGCAGCACCAGCAGGGAACCAAGAGAGACCCAGTACTTC. Its translation is CASSTSREPRETQYF.

This chain links TRBV9 with TRBJ2-2; TRBD1 agrees at 7 bases. Germline trimming cut 0 bases from V and 4 bases from J; bases unmatched to any gene: 18. This CDR3 has 20 amino acids. Germline assignment: CDR1 SGDLS and CDR2 YYNGEE. The CDR3, as DNA: TGTGCCAGCAGCGTAGCCATCCCCGGTCGAGGGGGCGAGGGCACCGGGGAGCTGTTTTTT. Translating it yields CASSVAIPGRGGEGTGELFF.

Of note for this clonotype: Given a much more abundant clone one base away, this may be a read error. The chain has TRBV11-3 and TRBJ1-2; D may be TRBD1 (6 bases). V lost 5 bases and J 4 bases, leaving 17 bases between the germline ends. There are 15 residues in the CDR3. Germline V gives CDR1 SGHNT, CDR2 YENEEA. CDR3 DNA: TGTGCCAGCAGCCACCGGGACACCCCTGTCTATGGCTACACCTTC. Translated, it gives CASSHRDTPVYGYTF.

This clonotype was counted between two and nine times. This chain joins TRBV29-1 and TRBJ2-5, with a weak D call TRBD1 (6 bases). Germline CDR1 is SQVTM and CDR2 is ANQGSEA. V was clipped by 7 bases and J by 7 bases, with 19 bases between them. This CDR3 is built from 13 residues. CDR3: CSAWTAEAVTQYF. The CDR3 DNA follows: TGCAGCGCCTGGACAGCTGAGGCCGTGACCCAGTACTTC.

Details on this clonotype: One end of the junction fails to match germline, which may point to a read error. V gene TRBV28 combines with J gene TRBJ1-3, with D hard to call. CDR1 is MDHEN, CDR2 SYDVKM, per germline. This CDR3 has 14 amino acids. The CDR3 protein is CAGSVTVSGNTIYF. CDR3 sequence (DNA): TGTGCCGGCAGTGTAACAGTCTCTGGAAACACCATATATTTT. Full variable domain (outside the CDR3, taken from reference TRBV28 and TRBJ1-3): DVKVTQSSRYLVKRTGEKVFLECVQDMDHENMFWYRQDPGLGLRLIYFSYDVKMKEKGDIPEGYSVSREKKERFSLILESASTNQTSMYLCAGSVTVSGNTIYFGEGSWLTVV.

This chain links TRBV6-1 with TRBJ1-1; D is undetermined. The CDR3 has 13 amino acids. Per the germline V gene, CDR1 is MNHNS and CDR2 is SASEGT. V was clipped by 4 bases and J by 8 bases, with 14 bases between them. CDR3 protein: CASSGFGRNEAFF. For the CDR3, the DNA is TGTGCCAGCAGTGGTTTTGGCAGAAACGAAGCTTTCTTT.

This chain uses TRBV4-1 with TRBJ2-7, with unresolved D. This CDR3 contains 17 residues. The germline gives CDR1 MGHRA, CDR2 YSYEKL. V lost 0 bases, J lost 0 bases, and 15 bases lay in between. CDR3 in DNA: TGCGCCAGCAGCCAAGATCGCCCGGGCCGCCTCTCCTACGAGCAGTACTTC. Translating gives CASSQDRPGRLSYEQYF.

The sample holds a few counts of this clonotype. The V and J genes are TRBV11-2 and TRBJ1-1; weak D call: TRBD1 (5 bases). Germline V gives CDR1 SGHAT, CDR2 FQNNGV. Trimming shortened V by 4 bases and J by 3 bases, and 9 bases separated the two germline ends. The CDR3 is made up of 13 amino acids. CDR3 sequence (DNA): TGTGCCAGCAGCTCTACCAGGGACACTGAAGCTTTCTTT. This codes for CASSSTRDTEAFF.

There are a few counts of this clonotype. The chain is built from TRBV28 and TRBJ2-7; a weak D match, TRBD2 (6 bases). This CDR3 is built from 16 residues. Germline V gene lookup returns CDR1 MDHEN and CDR2 SYDVKM. Trimming left V 6 bases short and J 4 bases short, with 22 bases between. The CDR3 DNA reads as TGTGCCAGCAGCGGTGTCCCGGGACTGCCCTCTTACGAGCAGTACTTC. This encodes CASSGVPGLPSYEQYF. The entire variable domain, with the rest obtained from reference TRBV28 and TRBJ2-7, is as follows: DVKVTQSSRYLVKRTGEKVFLECVQDMDHENMFWYRQDPGLGLRLIYFSYDVKMKEKGDIPEGYSVSREKKERFSLILESASTNQTSMYLCASSGVPGLPSYEQYFGPGTRLTVT.

This clonotype came up many times. V and J are TRBV6-1 and TRBJ1-2; 8 bases match TRBD1. Germline CDR1 is MNHNS and CDR2 is SASEGT. This CDR3 comprises 15 residues. The ends lost 6 bases at V and 5 bases at J; junction bases unmatched: 11. The CDR3 sequence: CASRSGTGVLYGYTF. The CDR3 DNA follows: TGTGCCAGCAGGTCCGGGACAGGCGTACTTTATGGCTACACCTTC.

This clonotype was detected many times. The chain combines TRBV2 with TRBJ1-6, with 9 bases identical to TRBD1. This CDR3 has 14 amino acids. Losses at the gene ends were 6 bases for V and 14 bases for J; bases not matched to a gene: 11. CDR1 and CDR2 from the germline V gene are SNHLY and FYNNEI. The CDR3 DNA reads TGTGCCAGCAGCGCTGGGACAGGGCAGAGGGCCCTCCACTTT. Amino acids: CASSAGTGQRALHF.

The rearrangement links TRBV18 to TRBJ2-5, with 9 bases matching TRBD1. Per germline, CDR1 KGHSH and CDR2 LQKENI. The CDR3 spans 13 residues. V was clipped by 6 bases and J by 6 bases; unmatched bases: 5. This CDR3 reads CASSHRGPQTQYF. In DNA, the CDR3 is TGTGCCAGCTCCCACAGGGGGCCCCAGACCCAGTACTTC.

This clonotype was observed at least ten times. J is TRBJ1-3 and V is TRBV28; D is uncertain. The CDR3 has 12 amino acids. Deletions cut 8 bases from V and 2 bases from J, with 7 bases between. The germline V gene encodes CDR1 MDHEN and CDR2 SYDVKM. The CDR3 sequence: CASRGPGNTIYF. The CDR3 nucleotides read TGTGCCAGCCGAGGACCTGGAAACACCATATATTTT.

In its sample, this clonotype was seen a few times. The chain uses TRBV6-1 and TRBJ1-1, with D possibly TRBD1 on 6 matching bases. The CDR3 spans 15 residues. In germline, CDR1 is MNHNS, CDR2 SASEGT. V lost 5 bases to trimming and J lost 2 bases, with 15 bases between them. CDR3 region: CASSPSGAVNTEAFF. The CDR3 DNA follows: TGTGCCAGCAGTCCCTCGGGGGCCGTAAACACTGAAGCTTTCTTT.

The chain carries TRBV28 and TRBJ2-4; D possibly corresponds to TRBD2 (5 bases). The length of the CDR3 is 15 residues. Germline lookup yields CDR1 MDHEN and CDR2 SYDVKM. The V and J ends lost 2 bases and 3 bases respectively, with 11 bases between them. The CDR3 loop is CASSLNGMGKNIQYF. CDR3 bases: TGTGCCAGCAGTTTAAACGGGATGGGCAAAAACATTCAGTACTTC.

V and J are TRBV29-1 and TRBJ1-2, with D possibly matching TRBD1 (5 bases). V shed 4 bases and J shed 7 bases, with 10 bases lying between them. The CDR3 sequence is 11 residues long. The germline V gene encodes CDR1 SQVTM and CDR2 ANQGSEA. This chain's CDR3 is CSVVGVGGYTF. The CDR3 DNA follows: TGCAGCGTTGTAGGGGTCGGTGGCTACACCTTC.

The chain couples TRBV20-1 to TRBJ1-1, with D tentatively TRBD1 (5 bases). V lost 5 bases to trimming and J lost 5 bases, with 15 bases between them. CDR3 length: 13 amino acids. CDR1 and CDR2 (germline): DFQATT, SNEGSKA (reference sequence). DNA of the CDR3: TGCAGTGCTCCCCACCGGGACCTTACTGAAGCTTTCTTT. It specifies CSAPHRDLTEAFF.